This note documents a single T cell receptor (beta chain) sequence. Its specific antigen is unknown. No base quality information exists; no much larger clone differs at one position. For sequencing of the TCRbeta CDR3 region, genomic DNA was extracted from the sorted cells. The immunoSEQ Assay was used for sequencing of TCRbeta CDR3 regions. Here the immuneACCESS table is served through TCRdb, limited to in-frame sequences with V and J called. Missing clones are a known gap in these copies; in checked studies unresolved V genes cover under half, and the rest lacks a known reason. Recorded for this sample are some 94,000 clones; roughly 90% of them occurred a single time. Of the sample, 3% to 3.5% is held by the ten largest clones. These data come from a study of OX40 agonist ivuxolimab in advanced cancers. For context, the study as a whole: Ivuxolimab, which targeted the costimulatory receptor OX40 (CD134), was an agonistic, fully human IgG2 monoclonal antibody. The paper covers the monotherapy dose-escalation part of the phase I ivuxolimab trial, which included N ≈ 54 patients. Intravenous ivuxolimab was administered to patients every 2 weeks at six dose levels: 0.01, 0.1, 0.3, 1.5, 3 and 10 mg/kg. Among the roughly 50 dose-escalation patients, roughly 20 had hepatocellular carcinoma, 15 or so melanoma, 9 renal cell carcinoma and 9 head and neck cancer. A male proportion of almost 85% and a mean age of approximately 61 years, ranging from 23 to 79, were recorded for the dose-escalation cohort. Prior anti-PD-1, anti-PD-L1 or anti-CTLA-4 therapy was permitted, and checkpoint inhibitors had been received by roughly 42% of dose-escalation patients. Partial responses occurred in three dose-escalation patients: two with cutaneous melanoma and one with hepatocellular carcinoma. The point of sequencing TCRbeta in the periphery was to test whether ivuxolimab changed TCR sequence diversity and drove clonal T-cell expansion. Overall study outcomes, separate from this receptor: Partial responders in the 0.1-3.0 mg/kg groups had among the lowest normalized peripheral clonal expansion, especially among CD8+ T cells. Clonal expansion of both CD4+ and CD8+ blood T cells was observed from baseline to week 6 at doses 0.1 to 3.0 mg/kg. On average, CD8+ T cells showed more expanded clones than CD4+ T cells after ivuxolimab. Low levels of normalized T-cell clonal expansion were also seen in some patients who did not respond. The antigen specificity of the clonally expanded peripheral T cells was not determined.

Measured from the cysteine to the phenylalanine, the CDR3 is 13 residues long. The CDR3 DNA has 39 bases and is translated from base 1. The germline V gene (reference sequence) yields MNHEY for CDR1 and SMNVEV for CDR2. V and J are trimmed by 8 bases and 6 bases, and the gene matches miss 6 bases of the junction. Patients with autoimmune disease history or receiving systemic immunosuppression were excluded from the trial. In every dose cohort, peripheral blood was drawn for TCR sequencing at baseline, cycle 4 day 1, and cycle 7 day 1. The samples were drawn from a first-in-human, open-label, multicenter phase I dose-escalation trial of ivuxolimab. The trial enrolled adults with locally advanced or metastatic head and neck squamous cell, hepatocellular, melanoma or renal cell carcinoma. Before TCR sequencing, CD4+ T cells and CD8+ T cells from peripheral blood were sorted into separate populations.

The V and J segments used are TRBV27 and TRBJ2-2, and 7 junction bases match TRBD2. This specimen consisted of CD4+ or CD8+ T cells sorted from blood, obtained in a trial of the OX40 agonist ivuxolimab. The sequence was collected from an adult with an advanced solid tumor such as melanoma, head and neck, liver or kidney cancer. The CDR3 sequence is CASGRALSGELFF. DNA sequence: TGTGCCAGCGGGAGGGCCTTATCCGGGGAGCTGTTTTTT.